These 24 T cell receptor beta chains originate from one sample sequenced in a study of blood T cell repertoires in COVID-19. The protocol was immunoSEQ multiplex PCR, while the TCRdb copy is restricted to in-frame clones and leaves out a portion. The sample holds about 85,000 clones, approximately 89% seen once. The sequencing input was peripheral blood. The receptor source for this set is a man between 45 and 60 years old with acute or convalescent COVID-19.

This chain uses TRBV5-4 with TRBJ1-5, with D perhaps matching TRBD1 (6 bases). V was pared by 4 bases and J by 3 bases, with 8 bases between. The V gene's germline CDR1 is SGHNT and CDR2 YYREEE (reference sequence). The CDR3 has 13 amino acids. The CDR3 loop is CASSGGLNQPQHF. In DNA form, the CDR3 reads TGTGCCAGCAGCGGGGGCCTCAATCAGCCCCAGCATTTT. The entire variable domain, with the rest obtained from reference TRBV5-4 and TRBJ1-5, is as follows: ETGVTQSPTHLIKTRGQQVTLRCSSQSGHNTVSWYQQALGQGPQFIFQYYREEENGRGNFPPRFSGLQFPNYSSELNVNALELDDSALYLCASSGGLNQPQHFGDGTRLSIL.

This clone was counted a few times. The rearrangement joins TRBV7-2 to TRBJ1-3, with a weak D call TRBD1 (5 bases). This CDR3 contains 15 residues. Per the germline V gene, CDR1 is SGHTA and CDR2 is FQGNSA. Deletions cut 5 bases from V and 0 bases from J, with 11 bases between. As DNA, the CDR3 is TGTGCCAGCAGCCCCATGGGGGGCTCTGGAAACACCATATATTTT. This codes for CASSPMGGSGNTIYF.

This chain links TRBV15 with TRBJ1-2, with a weak D call TRBD1 (6 bases). Germline CDR1 LNHNV, CDR2 YYDKDF (reference sequence). The CDR3 spans 14 residues. The V end was cut by 0 bases, the J end by 7 bases, with 12 bases between. Here the CDR3 reads CATSRDPGVSGYTF. The CDR3 DNA follows: TGTGCCACCAGCAGAGATCCAGGGGTGAGTGGCTACACCTTC.

The CDR3 nucleotides read TGTGCCAGCAGCCTGAGGACAGGCGAGACCCAGTACTTC. It codes for CASSLRTGETQYF. The V and J genes are TRBV7-9 and TRBJ2-5, with 7 nucleotides matching TRBD1. CDR1 and CDR2 from the germline V gene are SEHNR and FQNEAQ (reference sequence). The CDR3 length is 13 residues. Unmatched junction bases numbered 5, after V lost 5 bases and J lost 5 bases.

The rearrangement uses TRBV19 and TRBJ2-3; the D gene is possibly TRBD1 (5 bases). The CDR3 contains 15 residues. Germline loops: CDR1 LNHDA, CDR2 SQIVND (reference sequence). V lost 5 bases, J lost 2 bases, and 14 bases lay in between. The CDR3: CASSPTQGFTDTQYF. CDR3 bases: TGTGCCAGTAGTCCCACCCAGGGATTCACAGATACGCAGTATTTT.

The chain carries TRBV19 and TRBJ2-7, with TRBD1 identical over 9 bases. The trim removed 5 bases at V and 5 bases at J, leaving 10 bases unmatched. CDR3 length: 15 amino acids. Per germline, CDR1 LNHDA and CDR2 SQIVND (reference sequence). In nucleotides, the CDR3 is TGTGCCAGTAGTCCCGGACAGGGGTTCTACGACGAGCAGTACTTC. This gives the protein CASSPGQGFYDEQYF.

The chain combines TRBV19 with TRBJ1-1, with unresolved D. The germline V gene encodes CDR1 LNHDA and CDR2 SQIVND (reference sequence). The ends were cut back, 5 bases at V and 4 bases at J, with 14 bases in the middle. CDR3 length: 14 residues. The CDR3 DNA is TGTGCCAGTAGTGTTCAGGCCCTGGGCACTGAAGCTTTCTTT. This encodes CASSVQALGTEAFF.

The V gene is TRBV10-3, the J gene TRBJ1-2; D is perhaps TRBD1 (6 bases). There are 13 residues in the CDR3. The V and J ends lost 5 bases and 2 bases respectively, with 9 bases between them. From germline, CDR1 is ENHRY and CDR2 SYGVKD. Written as DNA, the CDR3 is TGTGCCATCAGTCTCCAGGGGAACTATGGCTACACCTTC. This codes for CAISLQGNYGYTF.

This rearrangement joins TRBV2 to TRBJ2-3, with 7 bases that match TRBD2. The V gene end was trimmed by 6 bases and the J gene end by 0 bases; junction bases not matched to a gene: 3. The CDR3 totals 14 residues. Germline CDR1 reads SNHLY; CDR2 reads FYNNEI. The CDR3 sequence is CASRLAISTDTQYF. The CDR3 region has the DNA TGTGCCAGCAGACTAGCGATTAGCACAGATACGCAGTATTTT.

This chain connects TRBV7-3 to TRBJ2-3; D unresolved. The V gene lost 3 bases and the J gene lost 3 bases, with 7 bases spanning the gap. The CDR3 covers 13 residues. The germline V gene encodes CDR1 SGHTA and CDR2 FQGTGA. The CDR3: CASSFERTDTQYF. The CDR3 DNA reads TGTGCCAGCAGCTTTGAGAGGACAGATACGCAGTATTTT.

This sequence joins TRBV7-2 and TRBJ2-2; TRBD2 matches at 9 bases. The CDR3 extends over 17 amino acids. Germline CDR1 and CDR2: SGHTA and FQGNSA. V shed 5 bases and J 4 bases; nucleotides not matched to a gene: 11. CDR3 region: CASSPRGGQVSTGELFF. CDR3 DNA: TGTGCCAGCAGCCCGCGGGGGGGCCAGGTCAGCACCGGGGAGCTGTTTTTT. The entire variable domain, with the rest obtained from reference TRBV7-2 and TRBJ2-2, is as follows: GAGVSQSPSNKVTEKGKDVELRCDPISGHTALYWYRQSLGQGLEFLIYFQGNSAPDKSGLPSDRFSAERTGGSVSTLTIQRTQQEDSAVYLCASSPRGGQVSTGELFFGEGSRLTVL.

This sequence joins TRBV19 and TRBJ2-1; TRBD2 aligns across 8 bases. The V segment lost 5 bases and the J segment 10 bases; nucleotides outside the gene matches: 10. The CDR3 runs 14 residues. Germline lookup yields CDR1 LNHDA and CDR2 SQIVND (reference sequence). In DNA form, the CDR3 reads TGTGCCAGTAGTCCCCTCGGACTAGCCGGGGAGCAGTTCTTC. It translates to CASSPLGLAGEQFF.

The rearrangement links TRBV3-1 (or the pseudogene TRBV3-2) to TRBJ1-1; TRBD1 might be the D (5 bases). The CDR3 is 14 amino acids. V was trimmed by 4 bases and J by 1 base, leaving 10 bases between them. Per germline, CDR1 LGHDT and CDR2 YNNKEL (reference sequence). The DNA for the CDR3 is TGTGCCAGCAGCCGGATTGACAGGAACACTGAAGCTTTCTTT. Amino acids: CASSRIDRNTEAFF.

This clone was detected only once. V is TRBV9 and J is TRBJ1-4, with 8 bases matching TRBD1. The CDR3 is 15 amino acids. Germline CDR1 and CDR2: SGDLS and YYNGEE. J was trimmed by 4 bases and V by 3 bases; bases with no gene match: 5. The CDR3 here is CASSDGQGNNEKLFF. CDR3 coding DNA: TGTGCCAGCAGCGACGGACAGGGTAATAATGAAAAACTGTTTTTT.

This chain uses TRBV29-1 with TRBJ2-5; no definite D call. V was shortened by 3 bases and J by 0 bases, with 8 bases between the two germline ends. CDR1 and CDR2 (germline): SQVTM, ANQGSEA. The CDR3 consists of 13 residues. The CDR3 DNA is TGCAGCGTTGAGGCCAGGTACCAAGAGACCCAGTACTTC. Translating it yields CSVEARYQETQYF.

The V gene is TRBV5-1, the J gene TRBJ1-2; 8 nucleotides align to TRBD1. Per germline, CDR1 SGHRS and CDR2 YFSETQ. The CDR3 runs 14 residues. V was pared by 4 bases and J by 0 bases, with 2 bases of the junction left unmatched. As DNA, the CDR3 is TGCGCCAGCAGCCCGGACAGGGCTAACTATGGCTACACCTTC. It yields the protein CASSPDRANYGYTF.

The chain joins TRBV18 to TRBJ1-5; 7 bases align to TRBD1. Germline values: CDR1 KGHSH, CDR2 LQKENI. J gave up 0 bases and V 5 bases, and 4 bases lay outside the gene matches. CDR3 size: 15 residues. The CDR3 nucleotides are TGTGCCAGCTCAACGGGACAGTTTAGCAATCAGCCCCAGCATTTT. This codes for CASSTGQFSNQPQHF.

This chain links TRBV27 with TRBJ1-6; 7 bases are a match to TRBD1. J lost 7 bases, V lost 3 bases, and 9 bases had no gene match. Germline V gene data show CDR1 as MNHEY and CDR2 as SMNVEV (reference sequence). The CDR3 covers 16 residues. The CDR3 sequence is CASSFSTGSLNSPLHF. CDR3 DNA: TGTGCCAGCAGTTTTTCGACAGGGAGTTTGAATTCACCCCTCCACTTT.

The chain recombines TRBV7-7 with TRBJ2-2, with 9 nucleotides matching TRBD2. The CDR3 loop spans 15 amino acids. V shed 0 bases and J 6 bases; nucleotides not matched to a gene: 2. Germline CDR1 is SSHAT and CDR2 is FNYEAQ (reference sequence). The CDR3 loop reads CASSLASGRAGELFF. The CDR3 DNA follows: TGTGCCAGCAGCTTAGCTAGCGGGAGAGCCGGGGAGCTGTTTTTT.

The rearrangement links TRBV18 to TRBJ1-1, with 11 bases lining up with TRBD1. Germline V gene data show CDR1 as KGHSH and CDR2 as LQKENI. The CDR3 spans 14 residues. V trimming: 3 bases; J trimming: 5 bases; junction bases outside the gene matches: 2. CDR3 loop: CASSPGTGGTEAFF. Written as DNA, the CDR3 is TGTGCCAGCTCACCGGGGACAGGGGGTACTGAAGCTTTCTTT.

J is TRBJ1-2 and V is TRBV9; 8 bases align to TRBD1. From germline, CDR1 is SGDLS and CDR2 YYNGEE. V was clipped by 4 bases and J by 2 bases; unmatched bases: 1. This CDR3 has 13 residues. CDR3 coding DNA: TGTGCCAGCAGCAGACAGGGGAACTATGGCTACACCTTC. Translating gives CASSRQGNYGYTF.

The V and J genes are TRBV10-2 and TRBJ2-7, with D maybe TRBD2 (5 bases). The CDR3 extends over 16 amino acids. Deletions cut 5 bases from V and 0 bases from J, with 17 bases between. Germline V gives CDR1 WSHSY, CDR2 SAAADI. The CDR3 loop reads CASSTYPVEASYEQYF. Here the CDR3 DNA reads TGCGCCAGCAGTACCTACCCGGTGGAGGCCTCCTACGAGCAGTACTTC.

The chain uses TRBV2 and TRBJ1-4; D might be TRBD1 (5 bases). The CDR3 contains 14 residues. The V end was cut by 6 bases, the J end by 4 bases, with 12 bases between. Looked up from germline, CDR1 is SNHLY and CDR2 is FYNNEI. CDR3 bases: TGTGCCAGCAGCAGGGAAACGGGTAATGAAAAACTGTTTTTT. It is translated as CASSRETGNEKLFF.

This chain connects TRBV29-1 to TRBJ2-3, with a tentative D call TRBD1 (5 bases). Trimming removed 7 bases from V and 5 bases from J, with 16 bases in between. Germline V gene lookup returns CDR1 SQVTM and CDR2 ANQGSEA. This CDR3 has 13 residues. The CDR3 reads CSAVAGFEDTQYF. The CDR3 nucleotides read TGCAGCGCTGTGGCAGGGTTTGAAGATACGCAGTATTTT.